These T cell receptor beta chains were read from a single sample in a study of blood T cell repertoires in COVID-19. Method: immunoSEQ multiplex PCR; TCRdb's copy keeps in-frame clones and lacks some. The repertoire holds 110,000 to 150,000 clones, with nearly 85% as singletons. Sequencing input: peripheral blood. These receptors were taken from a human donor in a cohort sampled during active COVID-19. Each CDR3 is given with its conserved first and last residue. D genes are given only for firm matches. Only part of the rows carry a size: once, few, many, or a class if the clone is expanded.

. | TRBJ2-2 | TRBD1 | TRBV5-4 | CASSLGGTGNTGELFF | TGTGCCAGCAGCTTGGGGGGGACAGGGAACACCGGGGAGCTGTTTTTT
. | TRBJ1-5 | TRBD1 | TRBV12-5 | CASGLSPGGRGSNQPQHF | TGTGCTAGTGGTTTGTCTCCAGGGGGCAGGGGGAGCAATCAGCCCCAGCATTTT
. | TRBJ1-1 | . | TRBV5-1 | CASSFQENTEAFF | TGCGCCAGCAGCTTTCAGGAGAACACTGAAGCTTTCTTT
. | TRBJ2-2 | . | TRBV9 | CASSLTEYRVTNTGELFF | TGTGCCAGCAGCCTGACGGAATACAGGGTGACGAACACCGGGGAGCTGTTTTTT
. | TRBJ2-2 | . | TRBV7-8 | CASSLASQGTGELFF | TGTGCCAGCAGCTTAGCGAGCCAGGGCACCGGGGAGCTGTTTTTT
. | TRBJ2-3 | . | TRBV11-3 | CASSPGGGDTQYF | TGTGCCAGCTCTCCAGGCGGCGGGGATACGCAGTATTTT
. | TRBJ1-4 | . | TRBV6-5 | CASSTQGSTNEKLFF | TGTGCCAGCAGTACGCAGGGGTCAACTAATGAAAAACTGTTTTTT
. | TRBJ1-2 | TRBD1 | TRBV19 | CASSTPYRGRSGYTF | TGTGCCAGTAGTACTCCATACAGGGGGCGGAGTGGCTACACCTTC
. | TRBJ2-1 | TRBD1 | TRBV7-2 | CASSLVSGQGYNEQFF | TGTGCCAGCAGCTTAGTTTCTGGACAGGGCTACAATGAGCAGTTCTTC
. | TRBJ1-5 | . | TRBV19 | CASSIRGGEAQHF | TGTGCCAGTAGTATAAGGGGGGGCGAGGCCCAGCATTTT
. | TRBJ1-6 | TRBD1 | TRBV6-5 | CASSRDRVVSPLHF | TGTGCCAGCAGTAGGGACAGGGTGGTTTCACCCCTCCACTTT
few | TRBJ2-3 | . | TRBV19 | CASSIVRTDTQYF | TGTGCCAGTAGTATAGTGAGGACAGATACGCAGTATTTT
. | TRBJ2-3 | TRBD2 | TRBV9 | CASSVRGGRTDTQYF | TGTGCCAGCAGCGTACGCGGGGGACGCACAGATACGCAGTATTTT
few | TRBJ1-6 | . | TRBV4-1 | CASSQDPDSPLHF | TGCGCCAGCAGCCAAGATCCGGATTCACCCCTCCACTTT
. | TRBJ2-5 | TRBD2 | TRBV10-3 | CAISESTDVGGAQYF | TGTGCCATCAGTGAGTCTACGGACGTCGGGGGGGCCCAGTACTTC
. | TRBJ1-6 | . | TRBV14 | CASSHTSGIYNSPLHF | TGTGCCAGCAGCCACACCTCAGGGATCTATAATTCACCCCTCCACTTT
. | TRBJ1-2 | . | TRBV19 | CASRTEGGYTF | TGTGCCAGTCGGACTGAGGGTGGCTACACCTTC
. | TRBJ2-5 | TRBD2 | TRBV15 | CATSSPLAGVAETQYF | TGTGCCACCAGCAGCCCCCTAGCGGGAGTAGCAGAGACCCAGTACTTC
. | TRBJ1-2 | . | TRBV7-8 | CASSWQSTGIRYGYTF | TGTGCCAGCAGCTGGCAATCTACAGGAATTCGCTATGGCTACACCTTC
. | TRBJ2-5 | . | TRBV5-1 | CASGRQETQYF | TGCGCCAGCGGGAGGCAAGAGACCCAGTACTTC
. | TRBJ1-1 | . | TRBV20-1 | CSVSRERNTEAFF | TGCAGTGTTAGTAGGGAGAGGAACACTGAAGCTTTCTTT
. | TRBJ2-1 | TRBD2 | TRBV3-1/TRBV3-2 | CASSHRSSGGYNEQFF | TGTGCCAGCAGCCACAGATCTAGCGGGGGCTACAATGAGCAGTTCTTC
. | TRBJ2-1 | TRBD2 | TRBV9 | CASSVSSGSYNEQFF | TGTGCCAGCAGCGTAAGTAGCGGGAGTTACAATGAGCAGTTCTTC
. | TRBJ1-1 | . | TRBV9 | CASSVGGGGTEAFF | TGTGCCAGCAGCGTAGGTGGGGGGGGCACTGAAGCTTTCTTT
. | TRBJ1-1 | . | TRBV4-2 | CASSPIMSTEAFF | TGTGCCAGCAGCCCCATAATGAGCACTGAAGCTTTCTTT
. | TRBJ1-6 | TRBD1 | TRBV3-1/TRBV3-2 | CASSLRQGADSPLHF | TGTGCCAGCAGCCTACGACAGGGGGCAGATTCACCCCTCCACTTT
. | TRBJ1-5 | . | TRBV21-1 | CAPGRTGGNQPQHF | TGTGCCCCCGGGAGGACAGGGGGCAATCAGCCCCAGCATTTT
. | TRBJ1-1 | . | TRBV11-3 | CASTSRIRADTEAFF | TGTGCCAGCACCTCAAGGATCAGGGCGGACACTGAAGCTTTCTTT